This T cell receptor beta chain was recorded in a study of T cell responses to AZD1222 COVID-19 vaccine. The method was immunoSEQ multiplex PCR; TCRdb's version includes in-frame clones alone and lacks a portion of them. In the table there are under 70,000 clones, about four fifths of which are singletons. In germline, CDR1 is MNHEY, CDR2 SVGAGI. Trimming took 0 bases from V and 7 from J; bases not matched to a gene: 6. The CDR3 runs to 15 residues. The chain carries TRBV6-5 and TRBJ1-5, with TRBD1 identical over 7 bases. This material consisted of peripheral blood, taken on day 0 of MenACWY control vaccination. The receptor's source is an adult in good health. In nucleotides, the CDR3 is TGTGCCAGCAGTTACTCGGGCGCAGGGGGGCAGCCCCAGCATTTT. It translates to CASSYSGAGGQPQHF.